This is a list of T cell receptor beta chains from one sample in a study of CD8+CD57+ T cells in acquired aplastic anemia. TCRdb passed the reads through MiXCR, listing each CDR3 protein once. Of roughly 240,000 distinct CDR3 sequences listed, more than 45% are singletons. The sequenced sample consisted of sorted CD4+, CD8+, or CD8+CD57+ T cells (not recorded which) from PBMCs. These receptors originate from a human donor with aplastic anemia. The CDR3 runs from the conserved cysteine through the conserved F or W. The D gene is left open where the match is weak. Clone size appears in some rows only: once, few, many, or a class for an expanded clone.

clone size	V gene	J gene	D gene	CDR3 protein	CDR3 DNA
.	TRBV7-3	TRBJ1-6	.	CASSQGAALHF	TGTGCCAGCAGCCAAGGGGCTGCCCTCCACTTT
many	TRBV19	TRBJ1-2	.	CASSIATANYGYTF	TGTGCCAGTAGTATAGCGACAGCTAACTATGGCTACACCTTC
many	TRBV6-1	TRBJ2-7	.	CATDRYEQYF	TGTGCCACCGACCGCTACGAGCAGTACTTC
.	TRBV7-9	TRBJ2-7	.	CASSFYICSATDREIMQYF	.
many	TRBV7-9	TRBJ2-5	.	CASSSNLALQTEETQYF	TGTGCCAGCAGCTCAAACTTAGCACTACAGACCGAAGAGACCCAGTACTTC
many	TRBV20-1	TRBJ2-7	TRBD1	CSARDRRGLSLDYEQYF	TGCAGTGCTAGAGATCGCAGGGGGCTCAGCCTCGACTACGAGCAGTACTTC
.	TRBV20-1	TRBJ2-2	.	CSADRGRDTEELFF	TGCAGTGCCGACCGAGGACGGGACACTGAGGAGCTGTTTTTT
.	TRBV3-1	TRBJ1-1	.	CASSHSRRGLERSTEAFF	TGTGCCAGCAGCCACTCCAGGAGGGGTCTTGAACGATCCACTGAAGCTTTCTTT
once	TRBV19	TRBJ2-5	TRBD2	CASSFPSGGAKKTQYF	TGTGCCAGTAGTTTCCCTAGCGGGGGGGCCAAGAAGACCCAGTACTTC
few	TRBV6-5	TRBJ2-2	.	CASSSQGSRALAGELFF	TGTGCCAGCAGTTCACAGGGATCGCGGGCACTCGCCGGGGAGCTGTTTTTT
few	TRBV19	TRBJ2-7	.	CASTSDGYEQYF	TGTGCCAGTACCTCGGACGGGTACGAGCAGTACTTC
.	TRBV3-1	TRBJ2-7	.	CASSPREGEQYF	TGTGCCAGCAGCCCCAGGGAAGGCGAGCAGTACTTC
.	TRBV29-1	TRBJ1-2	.	CSVEDRRGGGYGYTF	TGCAGCGTTGAAGATCGTCGGGGGGGTGGTTATGGCTACACCTTC
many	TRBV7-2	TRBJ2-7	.	CASSLSSSHEQYF	TGTGCCAGCAGCTTAAGCAGTAGCCACGAGCAGTACTTC
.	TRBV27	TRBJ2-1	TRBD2	CASSFRLAGDEQFF	TGTGCCAGCAGTTTCCGACTAGCGGGTGATGAGCAGTTCTTC
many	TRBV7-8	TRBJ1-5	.	CASSPFGLNQPQHF	TGTGCCAGCAGCCCTTTTGGCCTCAATCAGCCCCAGCATTTT
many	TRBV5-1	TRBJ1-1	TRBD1	CASSQGGQANTEAFF	TGCGCCAGCAGCCAGGGGGGACAAGCGAACACTGAAGCTTTCTTT
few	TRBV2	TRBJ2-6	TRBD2	CASSYSGTSGSSGADVLTF	TGTGCCAGCAGTTACTCCGGGACTAGCGGGAGTTCTGGGGCCGACGTCCTGACTTTC
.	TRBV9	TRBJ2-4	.	CASSVFPKNIQYF	TGTGCCAGCAGCGTCTTTCCCAAAAACATTCAGTACTTC
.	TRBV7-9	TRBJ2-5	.	CASGLGSGQQTQYF	TGTGCCAGCGGCCTTGGGAGCGGGCAACAGACCCAGTACTTC
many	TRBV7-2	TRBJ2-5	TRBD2	CASSLLSGGAWETQYF	TGTGCCAGCAGCTTACTTAGCGGGGGGGCGTGGGAGACCCAGTACTTC
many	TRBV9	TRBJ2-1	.	CASSLWTALLYNEQFF	TGTGCCAGCAGCCTTTGGACAGCCCTCCTTTACAATGAGCAGTTCTTC
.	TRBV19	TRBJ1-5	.	CASSIGAISNQPQHF	TGTGCCAGTAGTATAGGGGCGATTAGCAATCAGCCCCAGCATTTT
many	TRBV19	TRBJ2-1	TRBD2	CASSIISGGYNEQFF	TGTGCCAGTAGTATAATTAGCGGGGGGTACAATGAGCAGTTCTTC
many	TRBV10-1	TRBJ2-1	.	CASSESDRGRIYNEQFF	TGCGCCAGCAGTGAGTCGGATCGCGGGCGGATATACAATGAGCAGTTCTTC
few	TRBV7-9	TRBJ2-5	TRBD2	CASSLGLGGETQYF	TGTGCCAGCAGCTTAGGGCTGGGGGGGGAGACCCAGTACTTC
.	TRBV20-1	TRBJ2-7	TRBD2	CSAPGLAGSTYEQYF	TGCAGTGCCCCGGGACTAGCGGGTTCTACCTACGAGCAGTACTTC
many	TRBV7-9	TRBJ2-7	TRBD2	CASSLVGTSIYEQYF	TGTGCCAGCAGCTTAGTCGGGACTAGTATCTACGAGCAGTACTTC
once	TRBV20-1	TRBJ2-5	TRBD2	CSAPVWVSGGSQETQYF	TGCAGTGCCCCGGTCTGGGTTAGCGGGGGTTCACAAGAGACCCAGTACTTC
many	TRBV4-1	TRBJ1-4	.	CASSQGYREKLFF	TGCGCCAGCAGCCAAGGATATCGCGAGAAACTGTTTTTT
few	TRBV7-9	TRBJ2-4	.	CASSPVLLAKNIQYF	TGTGCCAGCAGCCCCGTCCTTCTAGCCAAAAACATTCAGTACTTC
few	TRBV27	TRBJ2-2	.	CASSSTTGELFF	TGTGCCAGCAGTTCAACCACCGGGGAGCTGTTTTTT
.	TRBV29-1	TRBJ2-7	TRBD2	CSVEGDSGRLGGELEQYF	TGCAGCGTTGAAGGGGATAGCGGGAGGCTCGGCGGGGAGCTTGAGCAGTACTTC
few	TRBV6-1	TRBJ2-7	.	CASSEAPPRLSSYEQYF	TGTGCCAGCAGTGAAGCGCCCCCGAGATTAAGCTCCTACGAGCAGTACTTC
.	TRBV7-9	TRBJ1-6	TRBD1	CASSHQDRGNSPLHF	TGTGCCAGCAGCCACCAGGACAGGGGGAACTCACCCCTCCACTTT
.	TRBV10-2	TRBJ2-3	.	CASSESAFSGSTDTQYF	TGCGCCAGCAGTGAGTCGGCCTTTAGCGGTAGCACAGATACGCAGTATTTT
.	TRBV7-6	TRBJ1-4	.	CASSLDGVFEKLFF	TGTGCCAGCAGCTTAGATGGGGTTTTCGAAAAACTGTTTTTT
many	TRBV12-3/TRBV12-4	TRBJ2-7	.	CASSFGSNYEQYF	TGTGCCAGCAGTTTCGGCAGCAATTACGAGCAGTACTTC
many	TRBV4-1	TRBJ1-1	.	CASSQARTQPEAFF	TGCGCCAGCAGCCAAGCCCGGACCCAACCGGAAGCTTTCTTT
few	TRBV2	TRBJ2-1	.	CASRGGTIRGQYNEQFF	TGTGCCAGCAGAGGCGGGACTATTCGGGGACAATACAATGAGCAGTTCTTC
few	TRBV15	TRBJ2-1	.	CATSRDGSGYNEQFF	TGTGCCACCAGCAGAGACGGGAGCGGGTACAATGAGCAGTTCTTC
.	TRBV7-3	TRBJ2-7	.	CASSRRDPEQYF	TGTGCCAGCAGTCGTAGAGACCCGGAGCAGTACTTC
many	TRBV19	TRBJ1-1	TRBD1	CASSIIVKGTENTEAFF	TGTGCCAGTAGTATAATCGTCAAGGGGACAGAGAACACTGAAGCTTTCTTT
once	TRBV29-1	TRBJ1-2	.	CSVPLGGHNYGYTF	TGCAGCGTACCTCTGGGGGGACATAATTATGGCTACACCTTC
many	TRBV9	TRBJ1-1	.	CASSPWALGGTEAFF	TGTGCCAGCAGCCCGTGGGCCCTGGGAGGCACTGAAGCTTTCTTT
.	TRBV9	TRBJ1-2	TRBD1	CASSETGTANYGYTF	TGTGCCAGCAGCGAGACAGGGACAGCTAACTATGGCTACACCTTC
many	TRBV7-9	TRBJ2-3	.	CASSPRTDFTDTQYF	TGTGCCAGCAGCCCCCGGACGGATTTCACAGATACGCAGTATTTT
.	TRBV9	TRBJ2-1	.	CASSQGSLYEQFF	TGTGCCAGCAGCCAAGGGTCGCTGTATGAGCAGTTCTTC
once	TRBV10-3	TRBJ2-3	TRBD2	CATRTSGGADTQYF	TGTGCCACCCGGACTAGCGGGGGGGCAGATACGCAGTATTTT
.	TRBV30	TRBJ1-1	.	CAWSVYRAGTEAFF	TGTGCCTGGAGTGTATACAGGGCGGGCACTGAAGCTTTCTTT
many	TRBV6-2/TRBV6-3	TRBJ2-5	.	CASKEGREGLETQYF	TGTGCCAGCAAAGAAGGGAGAGAGGGGTTGGAGACCCAGTACTTC
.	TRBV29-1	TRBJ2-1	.	CSVEMDNEQFF	TGCAGCGTTGAGATGGACAATGAGCAGTTCTTC
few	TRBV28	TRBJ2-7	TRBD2	CASSLTSGRAAGEQYF	TGTGCCAGCAGTTTGACTAGCGGGAGGGCCGCTGGCGAGCAGTACTTC
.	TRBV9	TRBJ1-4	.	CASSVVGGGGISGLFF	TGTGCCAGCAGCGTAGTTGGTGGGGGGGGGATCTCGGGACTGTTTTTT